This T cell receptor beta chain was identified in a study of technical replicates of blood from a handful of donors. The junction had 6 bases not matched to a gene; V was cut back by 7 bases and J by 6 bases. The CDR3 is made up of 14 amino acids. Germline CDR1 reads ENHRY; CDR2 reads SYGVKD. Produced via immunoSEQ multiplex PCR; TCRdb's table is partial and in-frame only. This sample yields over 55,000 clones, of which approximately 83% are seen a single time; 4.5% to 6% belongs to the top ten. The sequenced material came from PBMCs. V gene TRBV10-3 combines with J gene TRBJ1-1; 12 nucleotides align to TRBD1. This sequence was found in a human donor in good health. Some clones in this sample may be carry-over from other donors' samples. The CDR3 loop reads CAITPGQGAAEAFF. In DNA, the CDR3 is TGTGCCATCACCCCGGGACAGGGGGCCGCTGAAGCTTTCTTT.